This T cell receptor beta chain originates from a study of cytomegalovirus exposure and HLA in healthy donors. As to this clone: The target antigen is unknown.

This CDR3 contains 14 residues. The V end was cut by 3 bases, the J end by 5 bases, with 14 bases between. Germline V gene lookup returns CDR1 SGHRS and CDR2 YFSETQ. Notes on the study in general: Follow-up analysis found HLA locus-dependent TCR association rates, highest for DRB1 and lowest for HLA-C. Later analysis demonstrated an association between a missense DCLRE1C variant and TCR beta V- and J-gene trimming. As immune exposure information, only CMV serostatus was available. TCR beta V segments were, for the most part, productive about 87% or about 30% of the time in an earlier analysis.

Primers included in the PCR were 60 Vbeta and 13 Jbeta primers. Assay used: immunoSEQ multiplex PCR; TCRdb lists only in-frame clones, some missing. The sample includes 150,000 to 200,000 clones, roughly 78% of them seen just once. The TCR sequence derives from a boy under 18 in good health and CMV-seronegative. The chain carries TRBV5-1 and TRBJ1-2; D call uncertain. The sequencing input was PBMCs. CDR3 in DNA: TGCGCCAGCAGCTCTGAGGTGGCCCGATATGGCTACACCTTC. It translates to CASSSEVARYGYTF.